The 26 T cell receptor beta chains below come from one sample, sequenced in a study of cytomegalovirus exposure and HLA in healthy donors. PCR was performed using 60 Vbeta and 13 Jbeta primers. Libraries were prepared by immunoSEQ multiplex PCR; TCRdb keeps only in-frame clonotypes and omits some of them. The sample has 180,000 or so clones, around 77% seen once. The specimen was PBMCs. The origin of the receptors is a woman aged 25 to 39 in good health and CMV-seronegative.

The chain joins TRBV5-1 to TRBJ2-3; 7 nucleotides match TRBD1. Per the germline V gene, CDR1 is SGHRS and CDR2 is YFSETQ. The ends lost 4 bases at V and 3 bases at J; junction bases unmatched: 11. The CDR3 length is 16 residues. CDR3 sequence: CASSIGTAWGTDTQYF. CDR3 coding DNA: TGCGCCAGCAGCATAGGGACAGCCTGGGGAACAGATACGCAGTATTTT.

This rearrangement joins TRBV6-6 to TRBJ1-1, with no clear D. Between the trimmed V and J ends, which lost 7 bases and 1 base, there was a span of 7 bases. CDR1 MNHNY and CDR2 SVGAGI come from the germline V gene (reference sequence). CDR3 size: 12 residues. CDR3 protein: CASTPGNTEAFF. CDR3 nucleotides: TGTGCCAGCACTCCAGGGAACACTGAAGCTTTCTTT.

This chain uses TRBV4-2 with TRBJ2-5; 12 bases agree with TRBD2. The J segment lost 5 bases and the V segment lost 0 bases, leaving 7 bases of the junction unmatched. This CDR3 has 17 residues. Germline V gene lookup returns CDR1 LGHNA and CDR2 YNFKEQ. CDR3 in amino acids: CASSQDPSGGARETQYF. In DNA form, the CDR3 reads TGTGCCAGCAGCCAAGACCCTAGCGGGGGGGCCCGGGAGACCCAGTACTTC.

The count of this clone is one. The chain is built from TRBV13 and TRBJ2-7; 8 bases align to TRBD2. The CDR3 spans 15 residues. V dropped 4 bases and J dropped 3; count of bases not matched to a gene: 8. Germline V lookup: CDR1 PRHDT, CDR2 FYEKMQ (reference sequence). This CDR3 reads CASSWGALAGYEQYF. Written as DNA, the CDR3 is TGTGCCAGCAGCTGGGGCGCCCTAGCGGGCTACGAGCAGTACTTC.

The chain couples TRBV7-2 to TRBJ2-7; D not resolved. In germline, CDR1 is SGHTA, CDR2 FQGNSA. The CDR3 has 12 amino acids. V lost 4 bases and J 4 bases, leaving 8 bases between the germline ends. CDR3 DNA sequence: TGTGCCAGCAGCTCCTACCGTTACGAGCAGTACTTC. This codes for CASSSYRYEQYF.

J is TRBJ2-1 and V is TRBV10-1; 12 bases match TRBD2. The V segment lost 4 bases and the J segment 0 bases; nucleotides outside the gene matches: 10. CDR1 WNHNN and CDR2 SYGVQD come from the germline V gene (reference sequence). The CDR3 contains 19 residues. CDR3 loop: CASSGYGTSGPSSYNEQFF. The CDR3 nucleotides read TGCGCCAGCAGTGGTTATGGGACTAGCGGGCCCAGCTCCTACAATGAGCAGTTCTTC.

This chain links TRBV5-6 with TRBJ2-7; D might be TRBD1 (7 bases). CDR3 length equals 16 residues. Germline values: CDR1 SGHDT, CDR2 YYEEEE. V was clipped by 0 bases and J by 7 bases, with 20 bases between them. This CDR3 reads CASSLVAGQILLEQYF. In DNA form, the CDR3 reads TGTGCCAGCAGCTTGGTCGCGGGACAGATCCTTTTGGAGCAGTACTTC.

This chain links TRBV18 with TRBJ2-3; possibly TRBD2 for D (5 bases). The CDR3 length is 10 residues. Germline V gives CDR1 KGHSH, CDR2 LQKENI. Trimming removed 9 bases from V and 6 bases from J, with 7 bases in between. The CDR3 nucleotides are TGTGCCAGTAGCGAGGATACGCAGTATTTT. It specifies CASSEDTQYF.

This chain links TRBV18 with TRBJ1-6; 9 nucleotides match TRBD1. The germline V gene encodes CDR1 KGHSH and CDR2 LQKENI. After removal of 3 bases from V and 9 bases from J, the junction contained 15 bases not matched to a gene. There are 18 residues in the CDR3. As DNA, the CDR3 is TGTGCCAGCTCACCCCGCCCGGGACAGGGAACCTCAGCTTCACCCCTCCACTTT. This sequence encodes CASSPRPGQGTSASPLHF.

The gene calls are TRBV29-1 and TRBJ2-7, with TRBD2 as a possible D gene (6 bases). The CDR3 extends over 14 amino acids. Looked up from germline, CDR1 is SQVTM and CDR2 is ANQGSEA. The V and J ends lost 6 bases and 1 base respectively, with 16 bases between them. The CDR3 DNA reads as TGCAGCGTGACGGGGGTTCTTAGTTCCTACGAGCAGTACTTC. Translation: CSVTGVLSSYEQYF.

This chain joins TRBV30 and TRBJ1-2; possible D gene TRBD1, 5 bases. Deletions cut 8 bases from V and 5 bases from J, with 18 bases between. Germline CDR1 is GTSNPN and CDR2 is SVGIG (reference sequence). The CDR3 consists of 13 residues. The CDR3 nucleotides read TGTGCCGGACACAGCTTTAGTCAGTATGGCTACACCTTC. Translating it yields CAGHSFSQYGYTF.

The genes are TRBV19 and TRBJ1-1; D gene uncertain. Germline-derived CDR1 and CDR2 are LNHDA and SQIVND (reference sequence). CDR3 size: 15 residues. V lost 3 bases and J lost 4, with 15 bases in between. The DNA of the CDR3 is TGTGCCAGTAGTATGAACGGGATAACGGCCACTGAAGCTTTCTTT. Translation: CASSMNGITATEAFF.

The genes are TRBV19 and TRBJ2-3; possible D gene TRBD2, 5 bases. V lost 4 bases, J lost 1 base, and 9 bases lay in between. The V gene's germline CDR1 is LNHDA and CDR2 SQIVND (reference sequence). The CDR3 covers 14 residues. CDR3 sequence: CASSSGYRTDTQYF. Written as DNA, the CDR3 is TGTGCCAGTAGTAGCGGGTACCGCACAGATACGCAGTATTTT. The whole variable domain, remainder taken from reference TRBV19 and TRBJ2-3, is DGGITQSPKYLFRKEGQNVTLSCEQNLNHDAMYWYRQDPGQGLRLIYYSQIVNDFQKGDIAEGYSVSREKKESFPLTVTSAQKNPTAFYLCASSSGYRTDTQYFGPGTRLTVL.

The rearrangement links TRBV2 to TRBJ1-2; D not certain. The CDR3 contains 13 residues. The germline V gene has CDR1 SNHLY and CDR2 FYNNEI. V dropped 2 bases and J dropped 4 bases, with 8 bases sitting between them. In DNA form, the CDR3 reads TGTGCCAGCAGTGAAAGCCTGAGCTATGGCTACACCTTC. Translated: CASSESLSYGYTF.

V and J are TRBV5-1 and TRBJ1-4; tentatively, D is TRBD1 (6 bases). The CDR3 sequence is 12 residues long. V was pared by 7 bases and J by 7 bases, with 11 bases between. Per germline, CDR1 SGHRS and CDR2 YFSETQ. CDR3 protein: CASRQDSEKLFF. CDR3 nucleotides: TGCGCCAGCCGGCAGGACAGTGAAAAACTGTTTTTT.

The chain recombines TRBV7-7 with TRBJ1-6; 9 positions match TRBD1. Germline assignment: CDR1 SSHAT and CDR2 FNYEAQ (reference sequence). This CDR3 has 14 residues. Trimming at V came to 3 bases and at J to 7 bases, leaving 1 base not matched to a gene. CDR3: CASSFGQGNSPLHF. For the CDR3, the DNA is TGTGCCAGCAGCTTTGGACAGGGGAATTCACCCCTCCACTTT.

This chain links TRBV5-1 with TRBJ2-2; 7 nucleotides line up with TRBD2. Germline V CDR1 and CDR2: SGHRS, YFSETQ. The CDR3 runs to 16 residues. The V gene end was trimmed by 1 base and the J gene end by 0 bases; junction bases not matched to a gene: 3. DNA of the CDR3: TGCGCCAGCAGCTTGTGGCGGGGGTCGAACACCGGGGAGCTGTTTTTT. It codes for CASSLWRGSNTGELFF.

The genes are TRBV18 and TRBJ2-5, with 13 bases matching TRBD2. From germline, CDR1 is KGHSH and CDR2 LQKENI. CDR3 size: 19 residues. Trimming took 3 bases from V and 1 from J; bases not matched to a gene: 11. The CDR3 loop is CASSPYPQTSGGLQETQYF. CDR3 DNA sequence: TGTGCCAGCTCACCCTACCCCCAGACTAGCGGGGGGCTCCAAGAGACCCAGTACTTC.

This clone was seen only a few times. The chain combines TRBV30 with TRBJ1-2, with 8 bases matching TRBD1. There are 14 residues in the CDR3. J gave up 4 bases and V 2 bases, and 6 bases lay outside the gene matches. Germline assignment: CDR1 GTSNPN and CDR2 SVGIG (reference sequence). The CDR3, as DNA: TGTGCCTGGAGTTGGACAGGGCAGAGCTATGGCTACACCTTC. Its protein is CAWSWTGQSYGYTF.

The chain has TRBV6-4 and TRBJ2-3, with 11 positions matching TRBD2. The CDR3 consists of 13 residues. Germline values: CDR1 MRHNA, CDR2 SNTAGT. V dropped 10 bases and J dropped 5; count of bases not matched to a gene: 5. In DNA form, the CDR3 reads TGTGCCAACGTGACTAGCGGGGAAGATACGCAGTATTTT. Protein product: CANVTSGEDTQYF.

J is TRBJ1-3 and V is TRBV6-5; D call uncertain. V dropped 5 bases and J dropped 6 bases, with 8 bases sitting between them. The germline CDR1 and CDR2 sequences are MNHEY and SVGAGI. The CDR3 is 12 residues long. In DNA, the CDR3 is TGTGCCAGCAGTGGGAGGGTAAACACCATATATTTT. This encodes CASSGRVNTIYF.

CDR3 DNA: TGTGCCAGTAGATCCCCGGGACAGGGGGTTGAGACCCAGTACTTC. Translation gives CASRSPGQGVETQYF. The J gene is TRBJ2-5, the V gene TRBV19; 11 bases match TRBD1. The germline V gene has CDR1 LNHDA and CDR2 SQIVND (reference sequence). The CDR3 totals 15 residues. With V trimmed by 6 bases and J by 5 bases, 8 bases remained unmatched.

The chain couples TRBV30 to TRBJ2-3; D unclear. The germline V gene has CDR1 GTSNPN and CDR2 SVGIG (reference sequence). The CDR3 contains 13 residues. Trimming removed 7 bases from V and 2 bases from J, with 13 bases in between. CDR3 in DNA: TGTGCCTACAATGTCTTTAACACAGATACGCAGTATTTT. Its protein product is CAYNVFNTDTQYF.

In DNA, the CDR3 is TGTGCCAGCAGCTTAGCGACAGTGGAGCGCTACTTC. This sequence encodes CASSLATVERYF. This chain uses TRBV7-2 with TRBJ2-5; D is possibly TRBD1 (5 bases). This CDR3 comprises 12 residues. Trimming removed 0 bases at V and 14 bases at J, with 13 bases between. The germline V gene encodes CDR1 SGHTA and CDR2 FQGNSA.

A few counts support this clone. This chain links TRBV7-9 with TRBJ1-2; D gene ambiguous. Germline CDR1 and CDR2: SEHNR and FQNEAQ (reference sequence). The V gene lost 6 bases and the J gene lost 0 bases, with 14 bases spanning the gap. The CDR3 runs 15 residues. CDR3 amino acids: CASSPRRSANYGYTF. The CDR3 DNA reads TGTGCCAGCAGTCCCAGGCGTTCAGCTAACTATGGCTACACCTTC. The whole variable domain, remainder taken from reference TRBV7-9 and TRBJ1-2, is DTGVSQNPRHKITKRGQNVTFRCDPISEHNRLYWYRQTLGQGPEFLTYFQNEAQLEKSRLLSDRFSAERPKGSFSTLEIQRTEQGDSAMYLCASSPRRSANYGYTFGSGTRLTVV.

This clone appeared a single time. The chain carries TRBV27 and TRBJ1-1; weak D call: TRBD1 (5 bases). The germline CDR1 and CDR2 sequences are MNHEY and SMNVEV (reference sequence). The ends were cut back, 8 bases at V and 1 base at J, with 17 bases in the middle. The CDR3 runs to 15 residues. CDR3 residues: CASGLSRGGNTEAFF. The CDR3 nucleotides are TGTGCCAGCGGGTTGTCGAGGGGAGGGAACACTGAAGCTTTCTTT.